This TCR beta chain was retrieved from a study of shared clonotypes between healthy human individuals. V shed 6 bases and J shed 3 bases, with 14 bases lying between them. The germline V gene has CDR1 SGHAT and CDR2 FQNNGV. This CDR3 contains 14 residues. The naive CD8 population came from CD45RO-negative cells selected for CCR7, without terminally differentiated effector memory CD45RA+ cells. Here immunoSEQ multiplex PCR was the method, and the copy in TCRdb shows in-frame clones only, minus some. Of around 1.9 million clones in the sample, about 93% are singletons; the top ten hold around 1.8%. The sample taken for sequencing was naive CD8+ T cells from PBMCs. The chain joins TRBV11-2 to TRBJ2-5; tentative D call: TRBD2 (7 bases). This TCR came from a man between 18 and 35 years old in good health. Some clones in this sample may be carry-over from other donors' samples. The CDR3 DNA is TGTGCCAGCAGGGGGGGGCACTCTAAAGAGACCCAGTACTTC. This encodes CASRGGHSKETQYF.